Each of the 16 T cell receptor beta chains below was sequenced from the same sample in a study of blood T cell repertoires in COVID-19. Libraries were prepared by immunoSEQ multiplex PCR; TCRdb keeps only in-frame clonotypes and omits some of them. The table records about 170,000 clones, around 86% of them present only once. The sample comprised peripheral blood. The receptors here all came from a woman of 80 years or more in a cohort sampled during active or convalescent COVID-19.

The sample holds a few counts of this clone. This chain links TRBV3-1 (or the pseudogene TRBV3-2) with TRBJ2-4; D might be TRBD1 (5 bases). The V end was cut by 4 bases, the J end by 8 bases, with 15 bases between. The CDR3 length is 14 residues. Germline V gene lookup returns CDR1 LGHDT and CDR2 YNNKEL (reference sequence). In DNA form, the CDR3 reads TGTGCCAGCAGCCCTTGGGCAGGGCCGGACATTCAGTACTTC. Protein sequence: CASSPWAGPDIQYF.

The rearrangement uses TRBV5-1 and TRBJ1-2; TRBD1 agrees at 9 bases. There are 14 residues in the CDR3. Germline V lookup: CDR1 SGHRS, CDR2 YFSETQ. With V trimmed by 5 bases and J by 2 bases, 4 bases remained unmatched. CDR3 bases: TGCGCCAGCAGTACCGGGACAGGGAACTATGGCTACACCTTC. It yields the protein CASSTGTGNYGYTF.

The V gene is TRBV28, the J gene TRBJ2-5; D may be TRBD1 (6 bases). V dropped 5 bases and J dropped 2 bases, with 9 bases sitting between them. Germline CDR1 and CDR2: MDHEN and SYDVKM. This CDR3 has 13 residues. This CDR3 is CASSAQGQETQYF. CDR3 in DNA: TGTGCCAGCAGTGCCCAGGGGCAAGAGACCCAGTACTTC. Based on the CDR3 plus reference TRBV28 and TRBJ2-5, the full variable domain is DVKVTQSSRYLVKRTGEKVFLECVQDMDHENMFWYRQDPGLGLRLIYFSYDVKMKEKGDIPEGYSVSREKKERFSLILESASTNQTSMYLCASSAQGQETQYFGPGTRLLVL.

The V gene is TRBV7-9, the J gene TRBJ1-4, with D uncertain. The CDR3 is 11 residues long. The V and J ends lost 8 bases and 7 bases respectively, with 8 bases between them. The germline V gene has CDR1 SEHNR and CDR2 FQNEAQ (reference sequence). The CDR3 protein is CASEGGEKLFF. CDR3 sequence (DNA): TGTGCCAGCGAGGGAGGTGAAAAACTGTTTTTT.

This clone was picked up one time. The chain joins TRBV4-1 to TRBJ2-1, with 10 bases that match TRBD2. The CDR3 is made up of 16 amino acids. CDR1 is MGHRA and CDR2 is YSYEKL in the germline V gene. V gave up 2 bases and J gave up 5 bases; unmatched junction bases: 6. The CDR3 reads CASSQIGTSANNEQFF. The CDR3 DNA is TGCGCCAGCAGCCAAATAGGGACTAGCGCGAACAATGAGCAGTTCTTC.

CDR3 residues: CATSDPLTVLQETQYF. The CDR3 DNA reads as TGTGCCACCAGTGACCCATTAACGGTTCTCCAAGAGACCCAGTACTTC. The chain uses TRBV24-1 and TRBJ2-5; no clear D. Germline CDR1 and CDR2: KGHDR and SFDVKD. This CDR3 is built from 16 residues. V lost 4 bases and J lost 1, with 15 bases in between.

The chain employs TRBV6-6 and TRBJ1-3; 10 bases match TRBD1. The trim removed 9 bases at V and 4 bases at J, leaving 6 bases unmatched. CDR1 is MNHNY, CDR2 SVGAGI, per germline (reference sequence). The CDR3 has 14 residues. The CDR3 nucleotides are TGTGCCAGTCGACAGGGGGCATCCGGAAACACCATATATTTT. Its translation is CASRQGASGNTIYF.

This clone has just a few counts. This chain uses TRBV6-4 with TRBJ1-1, with 7 bases matching TRBD1. The CDR3 has 13 amino acids. Trimming cost V 6 bases and J 3 bases; bases outside gene matches: 4. CDR1 is MRHNA and CDR2 is SNTAGT in the germline V gene. The DNA of the CDR3 is TGTGCCAGCAGCCAGGGGGATCACACTGAAGCTTTCTTT. It yields the protein CASSQGDHTEAFF.

V gene TRBV18 combines with J gene TRBJ1-3; maybe TRBD1 (6 bases). Germline V gene sequence: CDR1 KGHSH, CDR2 LQKENI. V was cut by 2 bases and J by 3 bases, with 8 bases left in between. The CDR3 runs to 14 residues. The CDR3, as DNA: TGTGCCAGCTCACCATACAGGGATGGAAACACCATATATTTT. Its protein product is CASSPYRDGNTIYF.

This clone came up once. V is TRBV21-1 and J is TRBJ2-7; TRBD1 is the table's D call, not checked against the DNA. TRBV21-1 is reported as a pseudogene. The CDR3 consists of 12 residues. CDR3 sequence (DNA): TGTGCCAGCAGCAATCAGGGGAGAGAGCAGTACGTC. Translated: CASSNQGREQYV.

A few counts support this clone. The V and J genes are TRBV6-4 and TRBJ1-6; 8 positions match TRBD1. There are 15 residues in the CDR3. Trimming took 3 bases from V and 7 from J; bases not matched to a gene: 5. Germline V gene sequence: CDR1 MRHNA, CDR2 SNTAGT. In DNA form, the CDR3 reads TGTGCCAGCAGTGAACTTCAGGGGGCAAATTCACCCCTCCACTTT. Its protein is CASSELQGANSPLHF.

This rearrangement joins TRBV5-4 to TRBJ2-4; possibly TRBD2 for D (6 bases). V lost 4 bases and J lost 3, with 20 bases in between. This CDR3 has 17 amino acids. From germline, CDR1 is SGHNT and CDR2 YYREEE (reference sequence). As DNA, the CDR3 is TGTGCCAGCAGCCCAGGTGGTCGCGGGGTTGGCAAAAACATTCAGTACTTC. Translated: CASSPGGRGVGKNIQYF.

The rearrangement uses TRBV7-9 and TRBJ2-2; TRBD2 matches 8 bases. The CDR3 runs 14 residues. Trimming cost V 6 bases and J 3 bases; bases outside gene matches: 3. Looked up from germline, CDR1 is SEHNR and CDR2 is FQNEAQ (reference sequence). CDR3 region: CASRGLVDTGELFF. The CDR3 DNA reads as TGTGCCAGCAGGGGACTAGTTGACACCGGGGAGCTGTTTTTT.

V and J are TRBV2 and TRBJ1-2; D not resolved. Per the germline V gene, CDR1 is SNHLY and CDR2 is FYNNEI. The CDR3 is made up of 12 amino acids. The V end lost 5 bases, the J end lost 6 bases, and 10 bases lay between the germline ends. The CDR3 sequence is CASSYYKDGYTF. The CDR3 DNA follows: TGTGCCAGCAGTTACTACAAGGATGGCTACACCTTC.

This clone has only a few counts. J is TRBJ1-3 and V is TRBV7-9; D remains unclear. V was clipped by 2 bases and J by 0 bases, with 8 bases between them. Per the germline V gene, CDR1 is SEHNR and CDR2 is FQNEAQ (reference sequence). The CDR3 is made up of 15 amino acids. The CDR3 nucleotides read TGTGCCAGCAGCTTAAGCTATAGCTCTGGAAACACCATATATTTT. Protein product: CASSLSYSSGNTIYF.

This clone was observed a single time. The chain uses TRBV7-2 and TRBJ1-1; D may be TRBD1 (6 bases). This CDR3 has 15 amino acids. Germline loops: CDR1 SGHTA, CDR2 FQGNSA. The V and J ends lost 4 bases and 5 bases respectively, with 17 bases between them. DNA for the CDR3: TGTGCCAGCAGCTCCCAGACAGGTGGGTATACTGAAGCTTTCTTT. It yields the protein CASSSQTGGYTEAFF.